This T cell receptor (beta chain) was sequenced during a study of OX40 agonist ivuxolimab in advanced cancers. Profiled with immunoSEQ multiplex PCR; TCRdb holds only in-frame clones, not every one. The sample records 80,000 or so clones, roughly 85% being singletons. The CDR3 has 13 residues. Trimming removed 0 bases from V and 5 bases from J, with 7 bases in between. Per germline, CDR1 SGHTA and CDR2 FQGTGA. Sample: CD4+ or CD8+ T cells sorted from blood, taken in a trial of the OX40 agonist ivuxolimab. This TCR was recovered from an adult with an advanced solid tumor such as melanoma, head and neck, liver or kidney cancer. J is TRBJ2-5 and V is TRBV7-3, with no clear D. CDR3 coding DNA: TGTGCCAGCAGCTTAACAGGGTTGGAGACCCAGTACTTC. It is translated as CASSLTGLETQYF.